This T cell receptor (beta chain) was profiled in a study of shared clonotypes between healthy human individuals. Regarding the study as a whole: It was observed that roughly 5.4% of naive CD4 clonotypes were shared across several donors.

Note on this clone: What it binds is unknown.

As originally analysed: Filtering of immunoSEQ junctional sequences could not match full-length read filtering. The data were produced by immunoSEQ multiplex PCR, yet TCRdb's version contains in-frame clones alone and is incomplete. The D gene and trimming were derived from the DNA, and the V and J assignments and clone size from that table. The top ten hold around 1.7% of the sample, which has about 2.2 million clones, about 94% seen once. The naive CD8 fraction comprised CD45RO-negative cells positively selected for CCR7 and excluded terminally differentiated effector memory CD45RA+ cells. Every contributor of samples was a Caucasian grown-up residing in Nashville, Tennessee. CDR1 and CDR2 (germline): SGDLS, YYNGEE. The CDR3 runs 13 residues.

The chain links TRBV9 to TRBJ2-5; D is unclear. The last part of the DNA fits TRBJ2-7 better; the J call may be wrong. Sequencing was carried out using naive CD8+ T cells from PBMCs. The sequence was collected from a man aged 18 to 29 in good health. Some clones in this sample may be carry-over from other donors' samples. The CDR3 spells CASSQRPIDEQYF. CDR3 bases: TGTGCCAGCAGCCAGAGACCCATCGACGAGCAGTACTTC.